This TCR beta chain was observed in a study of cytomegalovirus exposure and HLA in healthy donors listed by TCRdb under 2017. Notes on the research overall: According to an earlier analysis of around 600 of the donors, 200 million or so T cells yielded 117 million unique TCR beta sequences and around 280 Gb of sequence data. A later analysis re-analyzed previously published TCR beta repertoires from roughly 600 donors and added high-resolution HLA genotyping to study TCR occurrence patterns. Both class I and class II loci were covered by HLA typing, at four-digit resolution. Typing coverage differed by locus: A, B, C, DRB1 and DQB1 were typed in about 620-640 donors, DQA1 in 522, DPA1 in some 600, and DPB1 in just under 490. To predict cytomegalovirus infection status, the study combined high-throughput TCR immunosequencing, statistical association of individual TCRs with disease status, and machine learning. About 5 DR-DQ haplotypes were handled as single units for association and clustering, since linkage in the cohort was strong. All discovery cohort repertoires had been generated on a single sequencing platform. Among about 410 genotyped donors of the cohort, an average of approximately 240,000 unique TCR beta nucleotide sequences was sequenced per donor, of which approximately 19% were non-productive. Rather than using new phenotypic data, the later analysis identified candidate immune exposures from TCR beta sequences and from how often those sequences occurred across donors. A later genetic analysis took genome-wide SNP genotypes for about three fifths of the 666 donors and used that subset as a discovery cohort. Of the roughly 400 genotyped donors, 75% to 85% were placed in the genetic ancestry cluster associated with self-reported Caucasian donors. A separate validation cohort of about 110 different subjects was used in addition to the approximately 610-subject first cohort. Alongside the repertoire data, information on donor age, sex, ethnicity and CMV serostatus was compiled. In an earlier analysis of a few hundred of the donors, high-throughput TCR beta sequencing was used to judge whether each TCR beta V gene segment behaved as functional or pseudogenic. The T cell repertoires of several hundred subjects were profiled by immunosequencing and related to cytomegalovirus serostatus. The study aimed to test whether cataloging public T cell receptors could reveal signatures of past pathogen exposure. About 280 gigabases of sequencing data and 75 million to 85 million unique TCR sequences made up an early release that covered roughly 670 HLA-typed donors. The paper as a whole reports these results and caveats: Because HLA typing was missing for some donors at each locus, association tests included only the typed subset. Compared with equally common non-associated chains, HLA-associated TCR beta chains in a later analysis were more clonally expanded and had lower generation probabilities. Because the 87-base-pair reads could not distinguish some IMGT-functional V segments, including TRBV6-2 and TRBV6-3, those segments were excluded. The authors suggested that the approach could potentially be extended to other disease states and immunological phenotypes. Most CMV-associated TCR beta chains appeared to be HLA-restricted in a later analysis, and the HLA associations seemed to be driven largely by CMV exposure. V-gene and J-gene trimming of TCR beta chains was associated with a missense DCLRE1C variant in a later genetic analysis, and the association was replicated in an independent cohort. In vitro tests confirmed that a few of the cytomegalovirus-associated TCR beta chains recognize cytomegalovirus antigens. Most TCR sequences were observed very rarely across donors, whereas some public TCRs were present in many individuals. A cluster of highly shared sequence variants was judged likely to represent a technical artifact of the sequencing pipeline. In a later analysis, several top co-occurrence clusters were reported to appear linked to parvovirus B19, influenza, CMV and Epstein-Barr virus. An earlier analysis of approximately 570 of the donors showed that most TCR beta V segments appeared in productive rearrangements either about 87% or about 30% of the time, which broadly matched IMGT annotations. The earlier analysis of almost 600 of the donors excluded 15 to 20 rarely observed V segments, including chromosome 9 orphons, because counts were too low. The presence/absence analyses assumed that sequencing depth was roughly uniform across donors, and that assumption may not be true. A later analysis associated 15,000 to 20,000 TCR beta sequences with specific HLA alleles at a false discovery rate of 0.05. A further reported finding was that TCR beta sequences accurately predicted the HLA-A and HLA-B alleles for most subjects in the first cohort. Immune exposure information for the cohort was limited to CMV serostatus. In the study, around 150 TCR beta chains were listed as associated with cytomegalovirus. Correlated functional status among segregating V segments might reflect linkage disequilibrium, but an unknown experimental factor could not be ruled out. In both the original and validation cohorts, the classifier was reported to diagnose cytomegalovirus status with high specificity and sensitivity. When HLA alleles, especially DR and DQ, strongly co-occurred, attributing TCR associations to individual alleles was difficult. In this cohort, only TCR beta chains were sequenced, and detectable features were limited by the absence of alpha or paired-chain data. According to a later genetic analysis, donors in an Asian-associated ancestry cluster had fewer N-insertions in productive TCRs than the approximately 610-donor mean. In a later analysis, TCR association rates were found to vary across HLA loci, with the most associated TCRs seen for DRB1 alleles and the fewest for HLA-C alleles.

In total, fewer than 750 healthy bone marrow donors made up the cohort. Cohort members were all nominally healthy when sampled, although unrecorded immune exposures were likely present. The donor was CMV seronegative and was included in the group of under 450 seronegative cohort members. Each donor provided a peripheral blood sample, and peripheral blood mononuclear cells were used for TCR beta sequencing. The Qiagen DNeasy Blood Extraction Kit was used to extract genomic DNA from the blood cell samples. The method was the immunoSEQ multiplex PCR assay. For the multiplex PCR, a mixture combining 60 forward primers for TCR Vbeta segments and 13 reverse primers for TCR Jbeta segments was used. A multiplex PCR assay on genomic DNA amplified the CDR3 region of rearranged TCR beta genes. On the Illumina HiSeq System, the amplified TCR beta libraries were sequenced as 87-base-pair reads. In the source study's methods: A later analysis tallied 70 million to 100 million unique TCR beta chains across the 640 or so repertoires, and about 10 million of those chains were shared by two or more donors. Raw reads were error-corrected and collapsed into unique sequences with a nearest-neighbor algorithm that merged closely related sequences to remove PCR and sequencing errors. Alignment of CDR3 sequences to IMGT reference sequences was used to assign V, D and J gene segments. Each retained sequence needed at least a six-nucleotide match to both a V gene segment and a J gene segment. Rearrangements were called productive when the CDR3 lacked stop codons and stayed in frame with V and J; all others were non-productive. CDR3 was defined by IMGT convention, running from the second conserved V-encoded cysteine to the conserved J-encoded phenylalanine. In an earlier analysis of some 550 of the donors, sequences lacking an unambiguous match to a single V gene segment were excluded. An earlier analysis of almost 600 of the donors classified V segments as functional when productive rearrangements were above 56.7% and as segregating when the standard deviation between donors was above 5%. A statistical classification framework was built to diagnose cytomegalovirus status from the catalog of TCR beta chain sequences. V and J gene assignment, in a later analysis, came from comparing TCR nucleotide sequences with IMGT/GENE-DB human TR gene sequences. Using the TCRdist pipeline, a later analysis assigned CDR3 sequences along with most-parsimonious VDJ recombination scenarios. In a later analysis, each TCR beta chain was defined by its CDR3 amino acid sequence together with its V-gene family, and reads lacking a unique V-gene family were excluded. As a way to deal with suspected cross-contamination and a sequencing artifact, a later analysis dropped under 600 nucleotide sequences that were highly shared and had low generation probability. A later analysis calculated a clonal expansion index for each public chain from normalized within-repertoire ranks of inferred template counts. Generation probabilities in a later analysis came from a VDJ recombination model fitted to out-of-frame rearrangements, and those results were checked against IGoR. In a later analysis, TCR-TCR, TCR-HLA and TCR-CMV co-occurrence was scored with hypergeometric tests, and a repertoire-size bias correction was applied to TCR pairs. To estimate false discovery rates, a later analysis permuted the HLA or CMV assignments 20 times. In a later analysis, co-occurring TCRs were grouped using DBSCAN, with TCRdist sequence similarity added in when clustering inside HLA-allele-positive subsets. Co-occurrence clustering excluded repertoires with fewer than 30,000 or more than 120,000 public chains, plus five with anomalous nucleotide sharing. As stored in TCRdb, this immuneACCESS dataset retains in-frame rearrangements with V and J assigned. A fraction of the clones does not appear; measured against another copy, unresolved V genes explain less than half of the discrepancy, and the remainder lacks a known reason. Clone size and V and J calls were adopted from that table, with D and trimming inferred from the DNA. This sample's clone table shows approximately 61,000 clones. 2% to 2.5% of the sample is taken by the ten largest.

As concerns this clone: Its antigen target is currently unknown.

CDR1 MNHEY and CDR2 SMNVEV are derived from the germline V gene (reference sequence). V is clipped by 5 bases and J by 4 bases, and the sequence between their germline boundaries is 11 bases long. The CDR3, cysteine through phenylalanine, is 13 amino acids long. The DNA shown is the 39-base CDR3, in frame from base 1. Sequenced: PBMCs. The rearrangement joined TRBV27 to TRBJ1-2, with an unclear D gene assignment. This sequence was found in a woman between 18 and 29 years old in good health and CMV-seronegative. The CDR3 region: CASSPRSPYGYTF. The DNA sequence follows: TGTGCCAGCAGTCCCCGGAGTCCCTATGGCTACACCTTC.